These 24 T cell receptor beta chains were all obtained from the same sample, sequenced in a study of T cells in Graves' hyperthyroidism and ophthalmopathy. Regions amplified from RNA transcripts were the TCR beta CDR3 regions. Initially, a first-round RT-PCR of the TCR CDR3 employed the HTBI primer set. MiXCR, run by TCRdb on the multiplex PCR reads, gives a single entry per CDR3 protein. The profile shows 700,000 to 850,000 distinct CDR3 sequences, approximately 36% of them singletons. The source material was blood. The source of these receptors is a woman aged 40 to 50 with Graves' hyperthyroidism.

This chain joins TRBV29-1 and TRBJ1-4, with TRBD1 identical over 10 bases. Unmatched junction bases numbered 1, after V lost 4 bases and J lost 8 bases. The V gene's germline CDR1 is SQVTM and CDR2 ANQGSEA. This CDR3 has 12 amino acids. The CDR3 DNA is TGCAGCGTTGGGGACAGGGGCGAAAAACTGTTTTTT. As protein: CSVGDRGEKLFF.

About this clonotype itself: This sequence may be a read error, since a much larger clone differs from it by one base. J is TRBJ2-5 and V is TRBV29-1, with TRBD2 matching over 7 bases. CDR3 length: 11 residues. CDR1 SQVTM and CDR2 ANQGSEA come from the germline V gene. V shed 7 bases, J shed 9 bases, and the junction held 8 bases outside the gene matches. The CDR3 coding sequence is TGCAGCGCTGGGGGGGGGGAGGCCCAGTACTTC. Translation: CSAGGGEAQYF.

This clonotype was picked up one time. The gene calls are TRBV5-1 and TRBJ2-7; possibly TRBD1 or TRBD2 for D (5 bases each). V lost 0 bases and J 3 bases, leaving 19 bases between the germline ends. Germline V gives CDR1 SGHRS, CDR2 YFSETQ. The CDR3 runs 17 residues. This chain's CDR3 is CASSLDQGWGEIYEQYF. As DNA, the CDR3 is TGCGCCAGCAGCTTGGATCAGGGTTGGGGAGAAATCTACGAGCAGTACTTC.

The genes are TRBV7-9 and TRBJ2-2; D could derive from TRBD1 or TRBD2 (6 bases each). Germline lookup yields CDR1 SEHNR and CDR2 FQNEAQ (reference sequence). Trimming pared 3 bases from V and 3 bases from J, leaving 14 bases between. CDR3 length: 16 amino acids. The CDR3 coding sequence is TGTGCCAGCAGCTTGGAGCAGGGGACTTACACCGGGGAGCTGTTTTTT. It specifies CASSLEQGTYTGELFF.

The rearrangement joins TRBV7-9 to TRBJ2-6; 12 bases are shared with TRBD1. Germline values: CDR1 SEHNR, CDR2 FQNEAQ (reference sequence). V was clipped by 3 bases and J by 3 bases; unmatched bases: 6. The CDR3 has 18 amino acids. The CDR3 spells CASSFDGTGGFGANVLTF. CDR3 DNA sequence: TGTGCCAGCAGCTTTGACGGGACAGGGGGCTTTGGGGCCAACGTCCTGACTTTC.

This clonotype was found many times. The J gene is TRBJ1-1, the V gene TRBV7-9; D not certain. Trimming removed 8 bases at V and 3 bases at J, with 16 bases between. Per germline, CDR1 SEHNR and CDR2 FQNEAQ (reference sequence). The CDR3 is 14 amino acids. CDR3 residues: CASLQTYRDTEAFF. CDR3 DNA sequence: TGTGCCAGCCTACAAACATACCGGGACACTGAAGCTTTCTTT. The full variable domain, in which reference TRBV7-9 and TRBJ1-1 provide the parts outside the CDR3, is DTGVSQNPRHKITKRGQNVTFRCDPISEHNRLYWYRQTLGQGPEFLTYFQNEAQLEKSRLLSDRFSAERPKGSFSTLEIQRTEQGDSAMYLCASLQTYRDTEAFFGQGTRLTVV.

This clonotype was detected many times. The CDR3 here is CASSMTGANVLTF. The CDR3 coding sequence is TGTGCCAGCAGTATGACTGGGGCCAACGTCCTGACTTTC. The chain links TRBV28 to TRBJ2-6; D not certain. Trimming stripped 5 bases from V and 2 bases from J, with 4 bases between. Germline CDR1 and CDR2: MDHEN and SYDVKM. CDR3 length: 13 residues.

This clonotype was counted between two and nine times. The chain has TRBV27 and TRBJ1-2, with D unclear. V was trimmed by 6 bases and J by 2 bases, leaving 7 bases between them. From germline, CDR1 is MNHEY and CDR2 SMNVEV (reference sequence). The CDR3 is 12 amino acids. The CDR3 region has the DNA TGTGCCAGCAGGGAACGAAACTATGGCTACACCTTC. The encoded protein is CASRERNYGYTF.

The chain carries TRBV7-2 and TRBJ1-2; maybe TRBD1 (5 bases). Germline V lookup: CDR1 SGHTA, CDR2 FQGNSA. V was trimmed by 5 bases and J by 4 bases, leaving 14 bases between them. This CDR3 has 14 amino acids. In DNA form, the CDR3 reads TGTGCCAGCAGCCAAGGGGTAGGGACCTATGGCTACACCTTC. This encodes CASSQGVGTYGYTF.

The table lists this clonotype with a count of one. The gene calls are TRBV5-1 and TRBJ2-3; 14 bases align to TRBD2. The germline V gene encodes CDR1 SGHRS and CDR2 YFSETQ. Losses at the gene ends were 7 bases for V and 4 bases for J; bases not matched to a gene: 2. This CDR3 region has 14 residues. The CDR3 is CASRGLAGADTQYF. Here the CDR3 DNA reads TGCGCCAGCCGGGGACTAGCGGGAGCAGATACGCAGTATTTT.

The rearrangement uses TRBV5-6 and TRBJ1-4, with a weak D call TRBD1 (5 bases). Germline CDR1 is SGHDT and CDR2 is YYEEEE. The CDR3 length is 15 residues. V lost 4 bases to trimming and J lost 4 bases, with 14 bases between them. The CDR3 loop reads CASSTPEGRNEKLFF. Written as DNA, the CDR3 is TGTGCCAGCAGCACCCCCGAGGGGCGTAATGAAAAACTGTTTTTT. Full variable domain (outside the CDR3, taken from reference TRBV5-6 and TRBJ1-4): DAGVTQSPTHLIKTRGQQVTLRCSPKSGHDTVSWYQQALGQGPQFIFQYYEEEERQRGNFPDRFSGHQFPNYSSELNVNALLLGDSALYLCASSTPEGRNEKLFFGSGTQLSVL.

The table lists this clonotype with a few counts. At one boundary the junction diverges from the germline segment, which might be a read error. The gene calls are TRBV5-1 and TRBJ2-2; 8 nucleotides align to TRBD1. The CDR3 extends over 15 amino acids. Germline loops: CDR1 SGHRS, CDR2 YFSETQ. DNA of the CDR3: TGTGCCAGCAGCACCGGGACAGGGAACACCGGGGAGCTGTTTTTT. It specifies CASSTGTGNTGELFF.

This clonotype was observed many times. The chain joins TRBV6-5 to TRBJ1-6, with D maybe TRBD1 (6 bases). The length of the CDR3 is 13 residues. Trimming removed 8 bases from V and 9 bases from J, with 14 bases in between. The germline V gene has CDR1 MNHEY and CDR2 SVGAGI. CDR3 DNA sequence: TGTGCCAGCGGAACAGGGAGTGGTTCACCCCTCCACTTT. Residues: CASGTGSGSPLHF.

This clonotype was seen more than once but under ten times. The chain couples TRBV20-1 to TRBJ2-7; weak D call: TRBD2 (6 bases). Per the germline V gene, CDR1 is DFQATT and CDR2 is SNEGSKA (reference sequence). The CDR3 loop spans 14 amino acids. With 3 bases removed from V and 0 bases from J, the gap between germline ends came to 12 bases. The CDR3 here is CSASGTSSSYEQYF. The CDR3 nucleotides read TGCAGTGCTAGTGGGACTTCAAGCTCCTACGAGCAGTACTTC.

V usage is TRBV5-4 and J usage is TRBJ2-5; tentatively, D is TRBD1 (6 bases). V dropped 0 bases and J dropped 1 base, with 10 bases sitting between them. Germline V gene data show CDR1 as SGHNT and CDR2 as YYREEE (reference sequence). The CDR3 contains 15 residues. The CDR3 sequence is CASSLVQGPQETQYF. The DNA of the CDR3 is TGTGCCAGCAGCTTGGTACAGGGCCCCCAAGAGACCCAGTACTTC.

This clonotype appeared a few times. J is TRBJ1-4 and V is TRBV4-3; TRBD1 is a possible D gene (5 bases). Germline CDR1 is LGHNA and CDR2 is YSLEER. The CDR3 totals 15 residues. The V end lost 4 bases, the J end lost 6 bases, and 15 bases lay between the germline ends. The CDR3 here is CASSPDWKGDEKLFF. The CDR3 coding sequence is TGCGCCAGCAGCCCCGACTGGAAAGGGGATGAAAAACTGTTTTTT.

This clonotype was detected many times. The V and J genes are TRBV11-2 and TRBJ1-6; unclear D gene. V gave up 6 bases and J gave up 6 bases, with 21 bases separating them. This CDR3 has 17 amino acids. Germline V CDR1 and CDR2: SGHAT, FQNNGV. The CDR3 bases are TGTGCCAGCAGACTCCGGACGGGCATCGAGTTTAATTCACCCCTCCACTTT. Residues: CASRLRTGIEFNSPLHF. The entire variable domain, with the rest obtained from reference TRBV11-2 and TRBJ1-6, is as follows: EAGVAQSPRYKIIEKRQSVAFWCNPISGHATLYWYQQILGQGPKLLIQFQNNGVVDDSQLPKDRFSAERLKGVDSTLKIQPAKLEDSAVYLCASRLRTGIEFNSPLHFGNGTRLTVT.

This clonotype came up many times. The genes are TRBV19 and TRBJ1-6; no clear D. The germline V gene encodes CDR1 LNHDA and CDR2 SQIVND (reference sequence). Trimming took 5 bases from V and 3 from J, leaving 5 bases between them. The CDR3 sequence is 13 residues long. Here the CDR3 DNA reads TGTGCCAGTAGTGACGGCTATAATTCACCCCTCCACTTT. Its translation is CASSDGYNSPLHF.

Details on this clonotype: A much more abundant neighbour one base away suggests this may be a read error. The CDR3 nucleotides read TGTGCCAGCAGCGCCAAGGGGACAGCGATGGGGGAGCGGTACTTC. Protein product: CASSAKGTAMGERYF. The V call is TRBV9, the J call TRBJ2-7, with 7 bases lining up with TRBD1. The CDR3 has 15 residues. Germline assignment: CDR1 SGDLS and CDR2 YYNGEE.

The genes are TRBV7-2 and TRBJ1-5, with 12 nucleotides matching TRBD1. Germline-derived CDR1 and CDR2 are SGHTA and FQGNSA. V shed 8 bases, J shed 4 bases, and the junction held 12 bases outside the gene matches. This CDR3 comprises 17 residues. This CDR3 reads CASGTGTGGLGNQPQHF. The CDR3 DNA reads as TGTGCCAGCGGGACCGGGACAGGGGGCTTGGGGAATCAGCCCCAGCATTTT.

In nucleotides, the CDR3 is TGTGCCAGCAGCTGGACGACAGACACTGAAGCTTTCTTT. Its translation: CASSWTTDTEAFF. V is TRBV5-6 and J is TRBJ1-1, with a weak D call TRBD1 (5 bases). The CDR3 spans 13 residues. Trimming removed 3 bases at V and 3 bases at J, with 9 bases between. Per germline, CDR1 SGHDT and CDR2 YYEEEE.

The CDR3 here is CASSLQNLDGRYEQYF. CDR3 DNA: TGTGCCAGCAGCTTACAAAATTTAGACGGGAGGTACGAGCAGTACTTC. The rearrangement joins TRBV7-2 to TRBJ2-7, with 7 bases lining up with TRBD2. This CDR3 has 16 residues. Germline assignment: CDR1 SGHTA and CDR2 FQGNSA. Trimming removed 2 bases from V and 4 bases from J; junction bases left unmatched: 11. The entire variable domain, with the rest obtained from reference TRBV7-2 and TRBJ2-7, is as follows: GAGVSQSPSNKVTEKGKDVELRCDPISGHTALYWYRQSLGQGLEFLIYFQGNSAPDKSGLPSDRFSAERTGGSVSTLTIQRTQQEDSAVYLCASSLQNLDGRYEQYFGPGTRLTVT.

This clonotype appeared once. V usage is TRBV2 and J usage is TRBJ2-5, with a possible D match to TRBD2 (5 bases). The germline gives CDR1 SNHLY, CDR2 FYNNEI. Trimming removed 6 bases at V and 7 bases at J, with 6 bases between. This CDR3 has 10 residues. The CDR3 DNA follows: TGTGCCAGCAGAAGCGGGACCCAGTACTTC. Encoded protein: CASRSGTQYF.

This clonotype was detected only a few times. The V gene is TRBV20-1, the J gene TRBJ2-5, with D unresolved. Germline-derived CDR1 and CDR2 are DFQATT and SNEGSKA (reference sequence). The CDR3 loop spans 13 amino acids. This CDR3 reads CSVEKGAQETQYF. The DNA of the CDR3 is TGCAGCGTTGAAAAAGGAGCCCAAGAGACCCAGTACTTC.